This TCR beta chain was recorded in a study of shared clonotypes between healthy human individuals. Study at large: Researchers drew samples from two women and three men aged 18 to 49.

Findings and caveats of the study: Generally, naive subsets came out with larger estimated richness than memory subsets.

Turning to this clone: Its antigen is unidentified.

V was pared by 4 bases and J by 7 bases, with 3 bases of the junction left unmatched. CDR1 SGHNT and CDR2 YYREEE come from the germline V gene (reference sequence). The length of the CDR3 is 14 residues. Investigators divided CD4+ cells into CD45RA+ naive and CD45RA-negative memory subsets. Sequenced by immunoSEQ multiplex PCR; TCRdb stores in-frame clones only, minus some. In the table there are about 960,000 clones, roughly 72% of which are singletons. The rearrangement joins TRBV5-4 to TRBJ1-6; 9 bases match TRBD1. Sample: memory CD4+ T cells sorted from blood. Subset meaning: CD45RA-negative fraction. The origin of this receptor is a man in his late teens or twenties in good health. The CDR3 sequence is CASSIGQGNSPLHF. Written as DNA, the CDR3 is TGTGCCAGCAGCATAGGACAGGGGAATTCACCCCTCCACTTT. Together with reference TRBV5-4 and TRBJ1-6, the CDR3 gives the full variable domain: ETGVTQSPTHLIKTRGQQVTLRCSSQSGHNTVSWYQQALGQGPQFIFQYYREEENGRGNFPPRFSGLQFPNYSSELNVNALELDDSALYLCASSIGQGNSPLHFGNGTRLTVT.